What follows describes a single TCR beta chain. The sample is drawn from a study of blood T cell repertoires in COVID-19. In germline, CDR1 is ENHRY, CDR2 SYGVKD. The CDR3 totals 16 residues. V was pared by 2 bases and J by 4 bases, with 6 bases of the junction left unmatched. Sequenced by immunoSEQ multiplex PCR; TCRdb stores in-frame clones only, minus some. The data contain more than 300,000 clones, around 89% of them seen just once; the ten biggest clones take up about 1.1%. The sample comprised PBMCs or T cells enriched from blood (not recorded which). The rearrangement uses TRBV10-3 and TRBJ2-5; TRBD1 matches at 11 bases. The receptor was isolated from a woman in her late teens or twenties who had recovered from COVID-19. The CDR3 region is CAISETGTGGGETQYF. In DNA form, the CDR3 reads TGTGCCATCAGTGAGACCGGGACAGGGGGGGGAGAGACCCAGTACTTC.